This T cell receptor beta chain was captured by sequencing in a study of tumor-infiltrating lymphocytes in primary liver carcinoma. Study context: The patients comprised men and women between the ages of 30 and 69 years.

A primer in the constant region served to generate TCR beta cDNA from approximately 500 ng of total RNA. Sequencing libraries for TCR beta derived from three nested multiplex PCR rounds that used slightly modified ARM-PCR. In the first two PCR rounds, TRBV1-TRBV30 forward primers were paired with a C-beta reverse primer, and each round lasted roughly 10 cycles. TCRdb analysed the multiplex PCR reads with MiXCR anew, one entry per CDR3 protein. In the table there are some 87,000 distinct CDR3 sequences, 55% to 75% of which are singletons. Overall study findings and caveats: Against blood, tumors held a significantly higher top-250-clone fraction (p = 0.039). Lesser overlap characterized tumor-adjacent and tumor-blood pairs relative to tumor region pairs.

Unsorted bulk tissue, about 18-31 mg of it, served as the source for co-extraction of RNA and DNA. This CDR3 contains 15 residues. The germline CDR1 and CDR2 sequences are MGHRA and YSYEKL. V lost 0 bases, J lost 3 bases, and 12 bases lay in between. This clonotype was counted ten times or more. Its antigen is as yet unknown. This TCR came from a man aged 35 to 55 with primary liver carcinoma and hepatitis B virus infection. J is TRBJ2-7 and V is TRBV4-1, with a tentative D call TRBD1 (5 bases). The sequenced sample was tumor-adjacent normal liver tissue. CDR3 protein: CASSQEYRPVYEQYF. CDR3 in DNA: TGCGCCAGCAGCCAAGAGTACAGGCCCGTCTACGAGCAGTACTTC.